This T cell receptor (beta chain) was identified in a study of blood T cell repertoires in COVID-19. Clones were sequenced by immunoSEQ multiplex PCR, and TCRdb holds only the in-frame ones, with some missing. The sample shows nearly 200,000 clones, about 80% of them seen only once. CDR3 length: 13 residues. The germline V gene has CDR1 LGHNA and CDR2 YNFKEQ. The V end lost 3 bases, the J end lost 5 bases, and 10 bases lay between the germline ends. This clone came up once. The rearrangement joins TRBV4-2 to TRBJ1-2; no definite D call. The origin of this receptor is a human donor with acute or convalescent COVID-19. The donor label of this sample is uncertain. The specimen sequenced was peripheral blood. The CDR3 DNA reads TGTGCCAGCAGCCAGACTGACGGTTATGGCTACACCTTC. This sequence encodes CASSQTDGYGYTF.